This is a list of T cell receptor beta chains from one sample in a study of T-cell reconstitution after alpha-beta-depleted transplantation in children. From the PCR reads, TCRdb called clonotypes with MiXCR, one entry per CDR3 protein. The sample lists 500,000 or so distinct CDR3 sequences; approximately 32% were seen once. Sequences were derived from PBMCs from the stem cell graft donor, sampled from the stem cell graft. All receptors derive from a human donor who donated a stem cell graft to a child with aplastic anemia. CDR3s include the opening cysteine and the closing phenylalanine or tryptophan. Each record gives: V gene, J gene, clone size, D gene, CDR3 DNA, CDR3 protein. A D gene is named only where the DNA matches it firmly. Only part of the rows carry a size: once, few, many, or a class if the clone is expanded.

V: TRBV20-1
J: TRBJ2-1
size: .
D: .
DNA: TGCAGTGCTAGAGGGGGCGTGGTGTCCTACAATGAGCAGTTCTTC
CDR3: CSARGGVVSYNEQFF

V: TRBV30
J: TRBJ2-5
size: few
D: .
DNA: TGTGCCTGGAGTACAACTGGGGGGCCCCAGTACTTC
CDR3: CAWSTTGGPQYF

V: TRBV7-9
J: TRBJ2-3
size: .
D: TRBD1
DNA: TGTGCCAGCAGCCACGCCGGGACAGGGCGGAATACGCAGTATTTT
CDR3: CASSHAGTGRNTQYF

V: TRBV20-1
J: TRBJ1-3
size: few
D: TRBD1
DNA: TGCAGTGCTACGCAGGGGGCCCCGAACACCATATATTTT
CDR3: CSATQGAPNTIYF

V: TRBV18
J: TRBJ1-1
size: few
D: .
DNA: TGTGCCAGCTCACCACCAAGACCGAGGAACACTGAAGCTTTCTTT
CDR3: CASSPPRPRNTEAFF

V: TRBV29-1
J: TRBJ2-6
size: .
D: .
DNA: TGCAGCGCAGGCCCCTCTGGGGCCAACGTCCTGACTTTC
CDR3: CSAGPSGANVLTF

V: TRBV7-2
J: TRBJ2-2
size: .
D: .
DNA: TGTGCCAGCAGCTTAGTGTCGGGGCCCGGGGAGCTGTTTTTT
CDR3: CASSLVSGPGELFF

V: TRBV7-2
J: TRBJ2-1
size: .
D: .
DNA: TGTGCCAGCAGGACCCCTGGGGGCCCCAATGAGCAGTTCTTC
CDR3: CASRTPGGPNEQFF

V: TRBV28
J: TRBJ1-2
size: few
D: .
DNA: TGTGCCAGCAGTTCCCCATCATGGGAATTTCGCGGCTACACCTTC
CDR3: CASSSPSWEFRGYTF

V: TRBV14
J: TRBJ1-2
size: .
D: .
DNA: TGTGCCAGCAGCCAAGTCGGGGGCGCGGATGGCTACACCTTC
CDR3: CASSQVGGADGYTF

V: TRBV9
J: TRBJ1-3
size: .
D: TRBD1
DNA: TGTGCCAGCAGCCTCCGGGGACAGGGCCCTGGAAACACCATATATTTT
CDR3: CASSLRGQGPGNTIYF

V: TRBV6-1
J: TRBJ1-5
size: .
D: TRBD1
DNA: TGTGCCAGCAGTGAACAGGGGGCTCAGCCCCAGCATTTT
CDR3: CASSEQGAQPQHF